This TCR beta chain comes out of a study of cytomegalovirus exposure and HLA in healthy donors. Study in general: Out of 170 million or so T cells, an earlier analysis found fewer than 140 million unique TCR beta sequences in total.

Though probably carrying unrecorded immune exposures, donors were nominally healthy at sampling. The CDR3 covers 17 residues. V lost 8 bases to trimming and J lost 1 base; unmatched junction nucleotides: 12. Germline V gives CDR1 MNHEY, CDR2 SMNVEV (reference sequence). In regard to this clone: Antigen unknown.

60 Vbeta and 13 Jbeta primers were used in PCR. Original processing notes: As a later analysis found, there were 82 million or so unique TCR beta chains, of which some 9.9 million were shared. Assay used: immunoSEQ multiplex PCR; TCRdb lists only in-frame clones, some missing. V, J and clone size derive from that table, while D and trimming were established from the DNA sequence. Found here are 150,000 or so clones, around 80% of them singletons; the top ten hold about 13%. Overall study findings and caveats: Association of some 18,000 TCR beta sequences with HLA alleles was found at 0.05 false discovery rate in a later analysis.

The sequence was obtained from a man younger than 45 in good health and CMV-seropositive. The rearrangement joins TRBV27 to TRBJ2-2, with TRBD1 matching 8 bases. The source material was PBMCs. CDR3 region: CASQGPPGTGNTGELFF. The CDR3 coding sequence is TGTGCCAGCCAGGGACCCCCCGGGACAGGGAACACCGGGGAGCTGTTTTTT.